One sample yielded the 18 T cell receptor beta chains listed below, sequenced in a study of vaccination effects on CD4 cells after COVID-19. Sequencing used immunoSEQ multiplex PCR; TCRdb keeps in-frame clones, though not all of them. The sample includes 50,000 or so clones, around 85% of them seen just once. With the ViraFEST assay, the study expanded antigen-specific CD4+ T cells using viral peptide pools, then sequenced them. The authors isolated CD4+ T cells after around 9 days of culture. Their recognized antigens are unknown. The sequencing here drew on CD4+ T cells from PBMCs cultured with HCoV-229E spike peptides, taken before COVID-19 vaccination. These receptors were obtained from a human donor who received a COVID-19 vaccine.

The chain combines TRBV7-2 with TRBJ2-3, with TRBD2 identical over 8 bases. The CDR3 runs to 15 residues. With V trimmed by 6 bases and J by 2 bases, 7 bases remained unmatched. Germline V gene lookup returns CDR1 SGHTA and CDR2 FQGNSA. DNA of the CDR3: TGTGCCAGCAGGGCCTTTAGCGGGGCCACAGATACGCAGTATTTT. It specifies CASRAFSGATDTQYF.

CDR3 sequence reads: CASNSGGLNTEAFF. CDR3 sequence (DNA): TGTGCCAGCAACTCAGGGGGCCTGAACACTGAAGCTTTCTTT. The rearrangement uses TRBV3-1 (or the pseudogene TRBV3-2) and TRBJ1-1; 8 bases line up with TRBD1. Germline V gene data show CDR1 as LGHDT and CDR2 as YNNKEL (reference sequence). J was trimmed by 0 bases and V by 7 bases; bases with no gene match: 4. CDR3 length equals 14 residues.

This chain links TRBV6-2 or TRBV6-3 with TRBJ1-6; maybe TRBD1 (5 bases). Germline V gene lookup returns CDR1 MNHEY and CDR2 SVGEGT. The CDR3 length is 16 residues. V lost 6 bases and J lost 7, with 19 bases in between. The CDR3 spells CASSSPVRQLNSPLHF. CDR3 in DNA: TGTGCCAGCAGCTCCCCCGTTCGACAGTTGAATTCACCCCTCCACTTT.

Here the CDR3 reads CASSPRWTETYGYTF. The CDR3 DNA follows: TGCGCCAGCAGCCCACGCTGGACAGAAACCTATGGCTACACCTTC. This chain uses TRBV4-1 with TRBJ1-2, with D possibly TRBD1 on 6 matching bases. The ends were cut back, 4 bases at V and 4 bases at J, with 16 bases in the middle. Germline V lookup: CDR1 MGHRA, CDR2 YSYEKL. The CDR3 is 15 amino acids.

The sample holds one count of this clone. V usage is TRBV10-3 and J usage is TRBJ2-6, with 7 bases fitting TRBD1. The CDR3 consists of 18 residues. In germline, CDR1 is ENHRY, CDR2 SYGVKD. With V trimmed by 4 bases and J by 0 bases, 9 bases remained unmatched. DNA for the CDR3: TGTGCCATCAGTGCCCAACAGGGGCTCACCTCTGGGGCCAACGTCCTGACTTTC. This gives the protein CAISAQQGLTSGANVLTF.

V is TRBV19 and J is TRBJ2-2; 7 positions match TRBD2. Germline CDR1 and CDR2: LNHDA and SQIVND (reference sequence). The CDR3 spans 15 residues. V lost 6 bases, J lost 6 bases, and 10 bases stayed unmatched. The CDR3 DNA is TGTGCCAGTAGCGTGGCGGGGGTGGGGGCCGGGGAGCTGTTTTTT. This gives the protein CASSVAGVGAGELFF.

The chain links TRBV7-2 to TRBJ1-6; perhaps TRBD1 as D (5 bases). V was cut by 5 bases and J by 7 bases, with 12 bases left in between. CDR1 is SGHTA and CDR2 is FQGNSA in the germline V gene. The CDR3 spans 14 residues. CDR3 coding DNA: TGTGCCAGCAGCGGGACTGCTCTCAATTCACCCCTCCACTTT. This encodes CASSGTALNSPLHF.

The chain recombines TRBV6-5 with TRBJ1-5; no reliable D call. The germline V and J ends were trimmed by 2 bases and 6 bases, with 14 bases remaining between them. The length of the CDR3 is 15 residues. Germline CDR1 reads MNHEY; CDR2 reads SVGAGI. The CDR3 region is CASSYGWGSGQPQHF. The CDR3 nucleotides are TGTGCCAGCAGTTACGGGTGGGGATCCGGTCAGCCCCAGCATTTT.

The chain is built from TRBV7-2 and TRBJ2-5, with a weak D call TRBD2 (7 bases). The V and J ends lost 10 bases and 4 bases respectively, with 22 bases between them. Germline CDR1 SGHTA, CDR2 FQGNSA. The CDR3 is made up of 15 amino acids. DNA of the CDR3: TGTGCCACCGCATGGGGCGGGGGCGGGCGAGAGACCCAGTACTTC. Translation: CATAWGGGGRETQYF.

This chain connects TRBV3-1 (or the pseudogene TRBV3-2) to TRBJ2-4, with D uncertain. CDR1 and CDR2 from the germline V gene are LGHDT and YNNKEL (reference sequence). Trimming took 1 base from V and 5 from J, leaving 3 bases between them. This CDR3 region has 12 residues. For the CDR3, the DNA is TGTGCCAGCAGCCAAGTAGAAAACATTCAGTACTTC. Amino acids: CASSQVENIQYF.

V and J are TRBV3-1 (or the pseudogene TRBV3-2) and TRBJ2-5, with D tentatively TRBD1 or TRBD2 (5 bases each). The CDR3 spans 15 residues. Trimming pared 4 bases from V and 1 base from J, leaving 13 bases between. From germline, CDR1 is LGHDT and CDR2 YNNKEL (reference sequence). CDR3 bases: TGTGCCAGCAGCCCGTTAATCGGGGCCCAAGAGACCCAGTACTTC. It translates to CASSPLIGAQETQYF.

The chain links TRBV18 to TRBJ1-2; D may be TRBD1 (5 bases). Germline V gene data show CDR1 as KGHSH and CDR2 as LQKENI. V shed 2 bases and J shed 3 bases, with 10 bases lying between them. CDR3 length: 14 amino acids. The CDR3 sequence is CASSPSRDHYGYTF. Here the CDR3 DNA reads TGTGCCAGCTCACCATCGCGGGACCACTATGGCTACACCTTC.

The chain carries TRBV3-1 (or the pseudogene TRBV3-2) and TRBJ1-1; no firm D call. The germline V gene has CDR1 LGHDT and CDR2 YNNKEL (reference sequence). CDR3 length: 12 amino acids. Trimming took 4 bases from V and 8 from J, leaving 11 bases between them. The CDR3 DNA reads as TGTGCCAGCAGCCGGTGGTCCAGGGAAGCTTTCTTT. Translating gives CASSRWSREAFF.

This clone appeared a few times. The rearrangement links TRBV4-1 to TRBJ1-2; D is unresolved. The CDR3 runs to 12 residues. V was clipped by 0 bases and J by 8 bases, with 7 bases between them. The germline V gene has CDR1 MGHRA and CDR2 YSYEKL. CDR3 region: CASSQDGRGYTF. CDR3 in DNA: TGCGCCAGCAGCCAAGATGGTCGAGGCTACACCTTC.

V gene TRBV7-2 combines with J gene TRBJ1-5; maybe TRBD1 (5 bases). The CDR3 totals 15 residues. V shed 5 bases and J shed 5 bases, with 16 bases lying between them. Germline lookup yields CDR1 SGHTA and CDR2 FQGNSA. CDR3 sequence (DNA): TGTGCCAGCAGCCCGGGATCCAGGGTGCATCAGCCCCAGCATTTT. Translating it yields CASSPGSRVHQPQHF.

This clone occurred a few times. The rearrangement links TRBV2 to TRBJ1-2; TRBD1 matches at 8 bases. The germline V gene encodes CDR1 SNHLY and CDR2 FYNNEI. The CDR3 is 14 residues long. V lost 1 base to trimming and J lost 4 bases; unmatched junction nucleotides: 2. For the CDR3, the DNA is TGTGCCAGCAGTGAAGGGACAGGGTTCTATGGCTACACCTTC. Its protein is CASSEGTGFYGYTF.

This chain joins TRBV7-2 and TRBJ2-1; 10 bases are shared with TRBD1. The V segment lost 2 bases and the J segment 7 bases; nucleotides outside the gene matches: 5. Germline CDR1 reads SGHTA; CDR2 reads FQGNSA. This CDR3 has 15 amino acids. CDR3 coding DNA: TGTGCCAGCAGCTTAAGACAGGGGGCGGAGAATGAGCAGTTCTTC. Amino acids: CASSLRQGAENEQFF.

The chain uses TRBV19 and TRBJ1-1; weak D call: TRBD1 (5 bases). This CDR3 is built from 12 residues. V was shortened by 5 bases and J by 8 bases, with 12 bases between the two germline ends. The germline V gene encodes CDR1 LNHDA and CDR2 SQIVND (reference sequence). The CDR3 DNA follows: TGTGCCAGTAGTGCCTGGGGGAGGGAAGCTTTCTTT. Translating it yields CASSAWGREAFF.